This T cell receptor (beta chain) was found in a study of blood T cell repertoires in COVID-19. The data were produced by immunoSEQ multiplex PCR, yet TCRdb's version contains in-frame clones alone and is incomplete. The repertoire includes fewer than 200,000 clones, less than 80% of them detected once, and roughly 20% sits in the top ten. Participants, roughly 18 to 100 years old, spanned under 30 US areas. The source is a woman in her sixties or seventies in a cohort exposed to, infected with or recovered from COVID-19 (not recorded which). The sequenced sample consisted of PBMCs or T cells enriched from blood (not recorded which).

The CDR3 DNA reads TGCGCCAGCAGTCCGGATTGGGGTGCGGGGGGGACAGGACGGGGGACCCAGTACTTC. This translates into CASSPDWGAGGTGRGTQYF. V usage is TRBV10-2 and J usage is TRBJ2-5; perhaps TRBD2 as D (9 bases). Germline V gene sequence: CDR1 WSHSY, CDR2 SAAADI. CDR3 size: 19 residues. The V end was cut by 5 bases, the J end by 7 bases, with 32 bases between.